One and the same sample provided the 4 T cell receptor beta chains below, sequenced in a study of blood T cell repertoires in COVID-19. The data were produced by immunoSEQ multiplex PCR, yet TCRdb's version contains in-frame clones alone and is incomplete. The sample holds about 90,000 clones, 80% to 90% seen once. Sequencing input: peripheral blood. Source of these receptors: a man over 45 with COVID-19, enrolled during active disease.

The genes are TRBV18 and TRBJ1-1; TRBD1 aligns across 8 bases. V shed 4 bases and J 1 base; nucleotides not matched to a gene: 5. This CDR3 is built from 15 residues. CDR1 and CDR2 from the germline V gene are KGHSH and LQKENI. As DNA, the CDR3 is TGTGCCAGCTCACTTTACGGACAGGGGAACACTGAAGCTTTCTTT. The encoded protein is CASSLYGQGNTEAFF.

This chain joins TRBV3-1 (or the pseudogene TRBV3-2) and TRBJ1-6; D is ambiguous. CDR3 length equals 13 residues. CDR1 and CDR2 from the germline V gene are LGHDT and YNNKEL (reference sequence). The V end was cut by 2 bases, the J end by 9 bases, with 8 bases between. CDR3 sequence reads: CASSQFPGSPLHF. The CDR3 DNA sequence: TGTGCCAGCAGCCAATTTCCAGGTTCACCCCTCCACTTT.

The CDR3: CASSSQTGYYGYTF. DNA of the CDR3: TGTGCCAGCAGTTCCCAGACAGGTTACTATGGCTACACCTTC. The chain employs TRBV27 and TRBJ1-2, with D tentatively TRBD1 (6 bases). The CDR3 consists of 14 residues. V was shortened by 4 bases and J by 3 bases, with 12 bases between the two germline ends. Looked up from germline, CDR1 is MNHEY and CDR2 is SMNVEV (reference sequence).

The chain carries TRBV5-1 and TRBJ1-1; D gene uncertain. The CDR3 loop spans 13 amino acids. CDR1 and CDR2 from the germline V gene are SGHRS and YFSETQ. Trimming stripped 1 base from V and 1 base from J, with 5 bases between. Here the CDR3 DNA reads TGCGCCAGCAGCTTGACAGAGAACACTGAAGCTTTCTTT. It codes for CASSLTENTEAFF.